These 29 T cell receptor beta chains share one sample of origin, sequenced in a study of CD8+ T cells in alopecia areata. Extraction and reverse transcription of RNA yielded cDNA as the sequencing template. Sequencing was performed with immunoSEQ multiplex PCR; in TCRdb, only in-frame clones are kept and a portion is missing. This sample carries 120,000 or so clones, under 65% of them seen once, and the ten largest clones take more than 5%. Treatment defined: oral pan-JAK inhibitor, 5-10 mg twice daily. The input for sequencing was CD4+ T cells sorted from blood, taken at week 4, from a patient treated with tofacitinib. These receptors all stem from a human donor with alopecia areata.

This clone was picked up a small number of times. The V gene is TRBV29-1, the J gene TRBJ1-1; D remains unclear. The CDR3 contains 13 residues. Per germline, CDR1 SQVTM and CDR2 ANQGSEA. The V end was cut by 5 bases, the J end by 3 bases, with 13 bases between. Written as DNA, the CDR3 is TGCAGCGTTTCCGGAATTAGGGACACTGAAGCTTTCTTT. Translated, it gives CSVSGIRDTEAFF.

V is TRBV7-9 and J is TRBJ1-2; possible D gene TRBD1, 5 bases. The V gene's germline CDR1 is SEHNR and CDR2 FQNEAQ (reference sequence). V gave up 5 bases and J gave up 7 bases, with 11 bases separating them. This CDR3 is built from 12 residues. The CDR3: CASSPPGFGYTF. The DNA for the CDR3 is TGTGCCAGCAGCCCCCCAGGGTTTGGCTACACCTTC.

This chain connects TRBV4-3 to TRBJ1-2; possible D gene TRBD1, 5 bases. The CDR3 is 15 amino acids. With 0 bases removed from V and 2 bases from J, the gap between germline ends came to 10 bases. CDR1 and CDR2 from the germline V gene are LGHNA and YSLEER. This chain's CDR3 is CASSQDNKGNYGYTF. CDR3 DNA: TGCGCCAGCAGCCAAGATAACAAGGGGAACTATGGCTACACCTTC.

This clone was seen more than once but under ten times. This CDR3 reads CSARRERTEAFF. The CDR3 nucleotides read TGCAGCGCCCGACGGGAGCGCACTGAAGCTTTCTTT. The chain has TRBV29-1 and TRBJ1-1; D unresolved. In germline, CDR1 is SQVTM, CDR2 ANQGSEA. V was cut by 7 bases and J by 4 bases, with 13 bases left in between. CDR3 size: 12 residues.

The rearrangement joins TRBV5-4 to TRBJ2-2, with 8 bases identical to TRBD1. Germline V gene sequence: CDR1 SGHNT, CDR2 YYREEE (reference sequence). The trim removed 4 bases at V and 6 bases at J, leaving 8 bases unmatched. The CDR3 extends over 15 amino acids. CDR3 region: CASSPGQGPAGELFF. The CDR3 DNA reads TGTGCCAGCAGCCCTGGACAGGGTCCCGCCGGGGAGCTGTTTTTT. The whole variable domain, remainder taken from reference TRBV5-4 and TRBJ2-2, is ETGVTQSPTHLIKTRGQQVTLRCSSQSGHNTVSWYQQALGQGPQFIFQYYREEENGRGNFPPRFSGLQFPNYSSELNVNALELDDSALYLCASSPGQGPAGELFFGEGSRLTVL.

The chain employs TRBV4-1 and TRBJ2-4; weak D call: TRBD2 (6 bases). Trimming stripped 1 base from V and 0 bases from J, with 13 bases between. The length of the CDR3 is 17 residues. Germline values: CDR1 MGHRA, CDR2 YSYEKL. The CDR3 bases are TGCGCCAGCAGCCAAGTTGGGCGGGAAATAGCCAAAAACATTCAGTACTTC. Its translation: CASSQVGREIAKNIQYF.

The V call is TRBV5-1, the J call TRBJ1-1, with D possibly being TRBD1 (5 bases). The CDR3 is made up of 16 amino acids. In germline, CDR1 is SGHRS, CDR2 YFSETQ. V was pared by 4 bases and J by 1 base, with 17 bases between. The CDR3 DNA reads TGCGCCAGCAGCGTAACCGGGACGGCCTCGAACACTGAAGCTTTCTTT. Translated, it gives CASSVTGTASNTEAFF. The variable domain in full, with the rest retrieved from reference TRBV5-1 and TRBJ1-1, is KAGVTQTPRYLIKTRGQQVTLSCSPISGHRSVSWYQQTPGQGLQFLFEYFSETQRNKGNFPGRFSGRQFSNSRSEMNVSTLELGDSALYLCASSVTGTASNTEAFFGQGTRLTVV.

This chain connects TRBV4-3 to TRBJ2-3, with 12 bases identical to TRBD2. The CDR3 runs to 16 residues. Germline V lookup: CDR1 LGHNA, CDR2 YSLEER. In nucleotides, the CDR3 is TGCGCAAATAACGGGACTAGCGGGCCTAGCACAGATACGCAGTATTTT. Translation: CANNGTSGPSTDTQYF.

V is TRBV29-1 and J is TRBJ2-1; TRBD1 might be the D (6 bases). Trimming left V 7 bases short and J 0 bases short, with 13 bases between. This CDR3 comprises 14 residues. The V gene's germline CDR1 is SQVTM and CDR2 ANQGSEA. As DNA, the CDR3 is TGCAGCGCCGTCGGACAGAGCTCCTACAATGAGCAGTTCTTC. Amino acids: CSAVGQSSYNEQFF.

In its sample, this clone was seen a few times. This chain links TRBV7-3 with TRBJ2-1, with D possibly being TRBD2 (7 bases). The germline gives CDR1 SGHTA, CDR2 FQGTGA. V was trimmed by 2 bases and J by 4 bases, leaving 12 bases between them. This CDR3 is 15 amino acids long. The CDR3 region is CASSLRGAVYNEQFF. Here the CDR3 DNA reads TGTGCCAGCAGCTTACGGGGGGCCGTATACAATGAGCAGTTCTTC.

This clone was recorded a few times. The DNA for the CDR3 is TGTGCCAGCAGTGTCATGGCGGGATACAATGAGCAGTTCTTC. It encodes CASSVMAGYNEQFF. This chain links TRBV2 with TRBJ2-1; a weak D match, TRBD2 (6 bases). The germline CDR1 and CDR2 sequences are SNHLY and FYNNEI. Trimming left V 4 bases short and J 4 bases short, with 11 bases between. This CDR3 comprises 14 residues.

Written as DNA, the CDR3 is TGCGCCAGCAGTCGGGTGAGGAACACTGAAGCTTTCTTT. Protein product: CASSRVRNTEAFF. The rearrangement uses TRBV5-1 and TRBJ1-1; D not resolved. V lost 5 bases and J lost 1, with 9 bases in between. The CDR3 spans 13 residues. In germline, CDR1 is SGHRS, CDR2 YFSETQ.

A word on this clone: The sample carries other DNA sequences with the same CDR3. The chain couples TRBV7-2 to TRBJ2-5, with no clear D. The CDR3 has 11 amino acids. CDR1 and CDR2 from the germline V gene are SGHTA and FQGNSA. The V and J ends lost 6 bases and 2 bases respectively, with 4 bases between them. The CDR3, as DNA: TGTGCCAGCAGTCCTCAAGAGACCCAGTACTTC. This translates into CASSPQETQYF.

The gene calls are TRBV29-1 and TRBJ1-1; tentative D call: TRBD1 (5 bases). The germline V gene encodes CDR1 SQVTM and CDR2 ANQGSEA. V lost 5 bases, J lost 7 bases, and 20 bases lay in between. The CDR3 extends over 14 amino acids. The CDR3 loop reads CSVLGATRGGEAFF. The CDR3 DNA sequence: TGCAGCGTTTTAGGGGCCACCCGGGGGGGTGAAGCTTTCTTT.

This clone appeared a few times. The chain couples TRBV20-1 to TRBJ1-2, with a tentative D call TRBD1 (5 bases). With 4 bases removed from V and 9 bases from J, the gap between germline ends came to 12 bases. The CDR3 length is 11 residues. Germline loops: CDR1 DFQATT, CDR2 SNEGSKA (reference sequence). The CDR3 DNA follows: TGCAGTGCTAAACCGGACATGCGCTACACCTTC. The encoded protein is CSAKPDMRYTF.

This clone was seen only a few times. This chain uses TRBV7-2 with TRBJ2-1, with 13 bases identical to TRBD2. V shed 2 bases, J shed 0 bases, and the junction held 7 bases outside the gene matches. Germline V gene lookup returns CDR1 SGHTA and CDR2 FQGNSA. CDR3 length equals 19 residues. The CDR3 DNA follows: TGTGCCAGCAGCTTAAGACTAGCGGGGGGATCATTCTCCTACAATGAGCAGTTCTTC. Its translation: CASSLRLAGGSFSYNEQFF.

This clone was found a few times. CDR3 coding DNA: TGTGCCAGCAGCAACAGCGGGGGGCGGGCCGGGGAGCTGTTTTTT. It specifies CASSNSGGRAGELFF. V and J are TRBV6-5 and TRBJ2-2; 9 positions agree with TRBD2. The V and J ends lost 6 bases and 6 bases, in that order; junction bases with no gene match: 8. CDR3 length: 15 residues. Germline V CDR1 and CDR2: MNHEY, SVGAGI.

The chain joins TRBV10-3 to TRBJ2-5; D is uncertain. The CDR3 spans 13 residues. Trimming removed 3 bases from V and 4 bases from J, with 9 bases in between. Germline CDR1 ENHRY, CDR2 SYGVKD. The CDR3 DNA follows: TGTGCCATCAGTGATGGGCTTGGAGAGACCCAGTACTTC. Translation gives CAISDGLGETQYF.

The chain has TRBV7-3 and TRBJ1-2, with 10 bases fitting TRBD1. Germline-derived CDR1 and CDR2 are SGHTA and FQGTGA. Losses at the gene ends were 0 bases for V and 3 bases for J; bases not matched to a gene: 1. The CDR3 spans 15 residues. CDR3 DNA: TGTGCCAGCAGCTTAACGGGGACAGGGGACTATGGCTACACCTTC. This encodes CASSLTGTGDYGYTF.

The chain recombines TRBV29-1 with TRBJ2-5, with D possibly TRBD2 on 7 matching bases. The CDR3 is made up of 15 amino acids. From germline, CDR1 is SQVTM and CDR2 ANQGSEA. Trimming pared 4 bases from V and 0 bases from J, leaving 15 bases between. The CDR3 coding sequence is TGCAGCGTTGTGGGGGCTAGCGGAAACCAAGAGACCCAGTACTTC. Protein sequence: CSVVGASGNQETQYF.

The chain carries TRBV30 and TRBJ2-7; D may be TRBD2 (5 bases). The CDR3 runs to 16 residues. CDR1 is GTSNPN and CDR2 is SVGIG in the germline V gene (reference sequence). V was trimmed by 0 bases and J by 6 bases, leaving 21 bases between them. This CDR3 is CAWSVFEGTASSEQYF. CDR3 nucleotide sequence: TGTGCCTGGAGTGTGTTTGAGGGTACGGCCTCTAGCGAGCAGTACTTC.

The V call is TRBV2, the J call TRBJ2-7; no firm D call. The CDR3 has 12 amino acids. Germline assignment: CDR1 SNHLY and CDR2 FYNNEI. V was trimmed by 8 bases and J by 0 bases, leaving 8 bases between them. The CDR3 protein is CASSDTSYEQYF. CDR3 nucleotides: TGTGCCAGCTCTGATACCTCCTACGAGCAGTACTTC.

In this sample, this clone turned up a few times. The chain recombines TRBV7-2 with TRBJ2-2; D call uncertain. Germline V gene data show CDR1 as SGHTA and CDR2 as FQGNSA. The V gene lost 5 bases and the J gene lost 1 base, with 8 bases spanning the gap. This CDR3 spans 14 amino acids. Here the CDR3 reads CASSVDWNTGELFF. The CDR3, as DNA: TGTGCCAGCAGCGTAGACTGGAACACCGGGGAGCTGTTTTTT.

The rearrangement joins TRBV7-8 to TRBJ1-4; no definite D call. V shed 3 bases and J shed 0 bases, with 8 bases lying between them. Germline values: CDR1 SGHVS, CDR2 FQNEAQ. This CDR3 region has 15 residues. The CDR3 loop is CASSLGASTNEKLFF. In DNA, the CDR3 is TGTGCCAGCAGCTTGGGTGCTTCAACTAATGAAAAACTGTTTTTT.

The V and J genes are TRBV5-1 and TRBJ2-5; perhaps TRBD1 as D (6 bases). V lost 5 bases and J lost 5, with 10 bases in between. This CDR3 contains 12 residues. Per the germline V gene, CDR1 is SGHRS and CDR2 is YFSETQ. The CDR3 nucleotides are TGCGCCAGCAGATCAGGGGTGGAGACCCAGTACTTC. It yields the protein CASRSGVETQYF.

This clone has just one count. This chain joins TRBV18 and TRBJ2-3; 11 bases map to TRBD2. Germline-derived CDR1 and CDR2 are KGHSH and LQKENI. J was trimmed by 6 bases and V by 6 bases; bases with no gene match: 11. CDR3 length: 16 residues. The CDR3 region has the DNA TGTGCCAGCTCCTCGGGACTAGCGGTGACCGGGGATACGCAGTATTTT. Protein sequence: CASSSGLAVTGDTQYF.

This clone was seen a few times. The chain employs TRBV28 and TRBJ1-2; 9 nucleotides agree with TRBD1. Germline CDR1 is MDHEN and CDR2 is SYDVKM. Trimming removed 2 bases from V and 2 bases from J; junction bases left unmatched: 6. The CDR3 totals 16 residues. The CDR3 region has the DNA TGTGCCAGCAGTTTAGCCCTCGGGACAGGGAACTATGGCTACACCTTC. This sequence encodes CASSLALGTGNYGYTF.

This clone was counted a few times. The chain employs TRBV6-1 and TRBJ2-1; D possibly matches TRBD1 or TRBD2 (5 bases each). V lost 3 bases, J lost 10 bases, and 13 bases lay in between. The CDR3 contains 13 residues. Germline V gene lookup returns CDR1 MNHNS and CDR2 SASEGT. The CDR3 here is CASSEPGLAEQFF. The CDR3 DNA reads TGTGCCAGCAGTGAGCCGGGGCTAGCAGAGCAGTTCTTC.

The chain combines TRBV27 with TRBJ2-3; D is possibly TRBD2 (7 bases). Trimming took 8 bases from V and 6 from J, leaving 18 bases between them. CDR1 and CDR2 from the germline V gene are MNHEY and SMNVEV (reference sequence). CDR3 size: 14 residues. CDR3 protein: CASLSRGGADTQYF. CDR3 sequence (DNA): TGTGCCAGCCTCTCAAGGGGGGGCGCGGATACGCAGTATTTT.